Listed below are T cell receptor beta chains from one sample, sequenced in a study of shared clonotypes between healthy human individuals. The method was immunoSEQ multiplex PCR; TCRdb's version includes in-frame clones alone and lacks a portion of them. The sample consists of about 330,000 clones, about nine tenths of them appearing once. Specimen: memory CD8+ T cells sorted from blood. All receptors derive from a man aged 18 to 30 in good health. Each CDR3 is given with its conserved first and last residue. Each record gives: V gene, J gene, D gene, clone size, CDR3 protein, CDR3 DNA. A D gene is named only where the DNA matches it firmly. Size values are once, few and many counts, or a class for expanded clones, and some rows have none.

v_call: TRBV30
j_call: TRBJ2-7
d_call: TRBD2
clone_size: NA
cdr3_aa: CAWSVLSASGDEQYF
cdr3_nt: TGTGCCTGGAGTGTACTTTCTGCTAGCGGAGACGAGCAGTACTTC

v_call: TRBV6-6
j_call: TRBJ1-2
d_call: NA
clone_size: NA
cdr3_aa: CASSYVAGVGYGYTF
cdr3_nt: TGTGCCAGCAGTTACGTAGCGGGAGTAGGCTATGGCTACACCTTC

v_call: TRBV6-6
j_call: TRBJ1-5
d_call: NA
clone_size: NA
cdr3_aa: CASSYGGGNQPQHF
cdr3_nt: TGTGCCAGCAGCTACGGAGGGGGCAATCAGCCCCAGCATTTT

v_call: TRBV27
j_call: TRBJ2-2
d_call: TRBD1
clone_size: NA
cdr3_aa: CASSLKSGGQGGELFF
cdr3_nt: TGTGCCAGCAGTTTGAAGTCGGGGGGACAGGGCGGGGAGCTGTTTTTT

v_call: TRBV15
j_call: TRBJ2-1
d_call: TRBD2
clone_size: NA
cdr3_aa: CATSTSPTSGRSYNEQFF
cdr3_nt: TGTGCCACCAGCACGTCCCCGACTAGCGGGAGGTCCTACAATGAGCAGTTCTTC

v_call: TRBV27
j_call: TRBJ2-1
d_call: NA
clone_size: NA
cdr3_aa: CASSLSRRNEQFF
cdr3_nt: TGTGCCAGCAGTTTATCGCGCAGAAATGAGCAGTTCTTC

v_call: TRBV14
j_call: TRBJ2-1
d_call: NA
clone_size: NA
cdr3_aa: CASSQVVNWGNEQFF
cdr3_nt: TGTGCCAGCAGCCAAGTCGTCAATTGGGGAAATGAGCAGTTCTTC

v_call: TRBV7-7
j_call: TRBJ2-5
d_call: NA
clone_size: NA
cdr3_aa: CASSPFAGPYQETQYF
cdr3_nt: TGTGCTAGCAGCCCCTTCGCAGGGCCGTACCAAGAGACCCAGTACTTC

v_call: TRBV29-1
j_call: TRBJ2-3
d_call: NA
clone_size: NA
cdr3_aa: CSVEDAQIADTQYF
cdr3_nt: TGCAGCGTTGAAGATGCTCAGATTGCAGATACGCAGTATTTT

v_call: TRBV9
j_call: TRBJ2-1
d_call: TRBD2
clone_size: NA
cdr3_aa: CASSPTTSGGIKQFF
cdr3_nt: TGTGCCAGCAGCCCTACTACTAGCGGGGGTATCAAGCAGTTCTTC

v_call: TRBV6-1
j_call: TRBJ1-3
d_call: NA
clone_size: NA
cdr3_aa: CASSVFGSGNTIYF
cdr3_nt: TGTGCCAGCAGTGTTTTCGGTTCTGGAAACACCATATATTTT

v_call: TRBV7-2
j_call: TRBJ2-7
d_call: TRBD2
clone_size: few
cdr3_aa: CASSSKRGSGVSYEQYF
cdr3_nt: TGTGCCAGCAGCTCTAAGAGGGGTAGCGGGGTCTCCTACGAGCAGTACTTC

v_call: TRBV7-6
j_call: TRBJ2-2
d_call: TRBD1
clone_size: NA
cdr3_aa: CASTPTGRGTGELFF
cdr3_nt: TGTGCCAGCACCCCGACAGGGAGAGGCACCGGGGAGCTGTTTTTT

v_call: TRBV7-6
j_call: TRBJ2-1
d_call: TRBD2
clone_size: few
cdr3_aa: CASSLQLAGGLSYNEQFF
cdr3_nt: TGTGCCAGCAGCTTACAACTAGCGGGAGGACTCTCCTACAATGAGCAGTTCTTC

v_call: TRBV29-1
j_call: TRBJ2-7
d_call: NA
clone_size: NA
cdr3_aa: CSVASFTDYEQYF
cdr3_nt: TGCAGCGTTGCGAGCTTTACAGACTACGAGCAGTACTTC

v_call: TRBV6-5
j_call: TRBJ2-3
d_call: NA
clone_size: NA
cdr3_aa: CASSYDPLGTDTQYF
cdr3_nt: TGTGCCAGCAGTTACGATCCGCTCGGCACAGATACGCAGTATTTT

v_call: TRBV4-3
j_call: TRBJ2-7
d_call: NA
clone_size: few
cdr3_aa: CASSQDIPLLGSYEQYF
cdr3_nt: TGCGCCAGCAGCCAAGATATACCGCTCCTCGGCTCCTACGAGCAGTACTTC

v_call: TRBV27
j_call: TRBJ2-1
d_call: TRBD1
clone_size: NA
cdr3_aa: CASWDRGLSNEQFF
cdr3_nt: TGTGCCAGCTGGGACAGGGGGCTATCAAATGAGCAGTTCTTC

v_call: TRBV7-9
j_call: TRBJ2-1
d_call: NA
clone_size: NA
cdr3_aa: CASSPTTREQFF
cdr3_nt: TGTGCCAGCAGTCCAACGACCCGTGAGCAGTTCTTC

v_call: TRBV4-1
j_call: TRBJ2-1
d_call: TRBD1
clone_size: NA
cdr3_aa: CASSHVGQSSYNEQFF
cdr3_nt: TGCGCCAGCAGCCACGTGGGACAGAGCTCCTACAATGAGCAGTTCTTC

v_call: TRBV9
j_call: TRBJ2-2
d_call: TRBD1
clone_size: once
cdr3_aa: CASSSSRDRALNTGELFF
cdr3_nt: TGTGCCAGCAGCTCCTCCCGGGACAGGGCACTCAACACCGGGGAGCTGTTTTTT

v_call: TRBV7-2
j_call: TRBJ1-6
d_call: TRBD1
clone_size: NA
cdr3_aa: CASSSFTGGEWNSPLHF
cdr3_nt: TGTGCCAGCAGCTCATTTACAGGGGGCGAGTGGAATTCACCCCTCCACTTT

v_call: TRBV7-9
j_call: TRBJ1-1
d_call: TRBD1
clone_size: NA
cdr3_aa: CATGQGVTEAFF
cdr3_nt: TGTGCCACAGGACAGGGGGTAACTGAAGCTTTCTTT

v_call: TRBV2
j_call: TRBJ1-3
d_call: NA
clone_size: NA
cdr3_aa: CASSGVSSGNTIYF
cdr3_nt: TGTGCCAGCAGCGGGGTGTCGTCGGGAAACACCATATATTTT

v_call: TRBV27
j_call: TRBJ2-1
d_call: NA
clone_size: NA
cdr3_aa: CASRIGGLYNEQFF
cdr3_nt: TGTGCCAGCAGAATAGGAGGGCTCTACAATGAGCAGTTCTTC

v_call: TRBV6-5
j_call: TRBJ1-1
d_call: NA
clone_size: NA
cdr3_aa: CASRHIPYTEAFF
cdr3_nt: TGTGCCAGCAGACACATTCCTTACACTGAAGCTTTCTTT

v_call: TRBV11-2
j_call: TRBJ2-7
d_call: NA
clone_size: once
cdr3_aa: CASSFSTGAGSYEQYF
cdr3_nt: TGTGCCAGCAGCTTCTCGACAGGAGCGGGGTCCTACGAGCAGTACTTC

v_call: TRBV29-1
j_call: TRBJ1-1
d_call: NA
clone_size: NA
cdr3_aa: CSVVGRGTEAFF
cdr3_nt: TGCAGCGTTGTTGGCAGGGGAACTGAAGCTTTCTTT

v_call: TRBV29-1
j_call: TRBJ2-2
d_call: NA
clone_size: NA
cdr3_aa: CSVDWENTGELFF
cdr3_nt: TGCAGCGTGGACTGGGAGAACACCGGGGAGCTGTTTTTT

v_call: TRBV9
j_call: TRBJ2-5
d_call: NA
clone_size: few
cdr3_aa: CASSFDQETQYF
cdr3_nt: TGTGCCAGCAGCTTTGACCAAGAGACCCAGTACTTC

v_call: TRBV11-2
j_call: TRBJ1-1
d_call: TRBD1
clone_size: NA
cdr3_aa: CASPLAGQHTEAFF
cdr3_nt: TGTGCCAGTCCCCTCGCGGGACAGCACACTGAAGCTTTCTTT

v_call: TRBV27
j_call: TRBJ2-1
d_call: NA
clone_size: NA
cdr3_aa: CASSPLDYNEQFF
cdr3_nt: TGTGCCAGCAGTCCCTTGGACTACAATGAGCAGTTCTTC

v_call: TRBV30
j_call: TRBJ1-2
d_call: NA
clone_size: few
cdr3_aa: CAWSGDSNYGYTF
cdr3_nt: TGTGCCTGGAGTGGAGACAGTAACTATGGCTACACCTTC

v_call: TRBV9
j_call: TRBJ1-3
d_call: TRBD1
clone_size: once
cdr3_aa: CASSVGTGIGTPIYF
cdr3_nt: TGTGCCAGCAGCGTGGGGACAGGGATAGGTACCCCCATATATTTT

v_call: TRBV5-1
j_call: TRBJ1-5
d_call: TRBD1
clone_size: NA
cdr3_aa: CASSLGLRGQGAGSNQPQHF
cdr3_nt: TGCGCCAGCAGCTTGGGTTTGAGAGGACAGGGGGCCGGGAGCAATCAGCCCCAGCATTTT

v_call: TRBV28
j_call: TRBJ2-7
d_call: TRBD2
clone_size: NA
cdr3_aa: CASSFASGVTYEQYF
cdr3_nt: TGTGCCAGCAGTTTCGCTAGCGGGGTCACCTACGAGCAGTACTTC

v_call: TRBV7-9
j_call: TRBJ2-2
d_call: TRBD1
clone_size: NA
cdr3_aa: CASSLDMGQGFTGELFF
cdr3_nt: TGTGCCAGCAGCTTAGATATGGGACAGGGATTCACCGGGGAGCTGTTTTTT

v_call: TRBV6-5
j_call: TRBJ2-2
d_call: NA
clone_size: NA
cdr3_aa: CASSLDIANTGELFF
cdr3_nt: TGTGCCAGCAGCCTCGACATAGCGAACACCGGGGAGCTGTTTTTT

v_call: TRBV2
j_call: TRBJ2-1
d_call: NA
clone_size: few
cdr3_aa: CASSEGLEYNEQFF
cdr3_nt: TGTGCCAGCAGTGAAGGACTTGAGTACAATGAGCAGTTCTTC

v_call: TRBV5-6
j_call: TRBJ2-3
d_call: TRBD2
clone_size: NA
cdr3_aa: CASSPAGAGGTDTQYF
cdr3_nt: TGTGCCAGCAGCCCCGCCGGGGCGGGGGGCACAGATACGCAGTATTTT

v_call: TRBV5-1
j_call: TRBJ2-7
d_call: TRBD1
clone_size: NA
cdr3_aa: CASSLYRQGNSYEQYF
cdr3_nt: TGCGCCAGCAGCTTGTATCGACAGGGGAATTCTTACGAGCAGTACTTC

v_call: TRBV25-1
j_call: TRBJ2-3
d_call: TRBD2
clone_size: NA
cdr3_aa: CASSLRATSEDTQYF
cdr3_nt: TGTGCCAGCAGTCTCAGGGCGACTAGCGAAGATACGCAGTATTTT

v_call: TRBV27
j_call: TRBJ2-1
d_call: TRBD2
clone_size: NA
cdr3_aa: CASSPAGLDPFVF
cdr3_nt: TGTGCCAGCAGTCCGGCCGGACTAGACCCGTTCGTCTTC

v_call: TRBV2
j_call: TRBJ2-7
d_call: NA
clone_size: NA
cdr3_aa: CASSERGLTYEQYF
cdr3_nt: TGTGCCAGCAGTGAAAGGGGATTAACCTACGAGCAGTACTTC

v_call: TRBV30
j_call: TRBJ1-2
d_call: TRBD1
clone_size: NA
cdr3_aa: CAWSVWDRGLDGYTF
cdr3_nt: TGTGCCTGGAGTGTATGGGACAGGGGACTCGATGGCTACACCTTC